The sequence of this T cell receptor (beta chain) was determined in a study of T cell responses to AZD1222 COVID-19 vaccine. Regarding the study as a whole: The study found Spike-specific TCR breadth and depth rose after two AZD1222 doses. Among spike-specific TCRs, nearly half reportedly target unmutated variant regions. Most donors were white British, females outnumbered males, and clonal diversity was possibly underestimated.

Using immunoSEQ multiplex PCR, the repertoire was profiled, and TCRdb retains in-frame clones only, with some absent. The sample holds about 99,000 clones, 88% seen once. As concerns this clone: What it binds is not known.

The CDR3 runs to 19 residues. The trim removed 2 bases at V and 0 bases at J, leaving 10 bases unmatched. Germline CDR1 and CDR2: LGHNA and YNFKEQ. The chain links TRBV4-2 to TRBJ2-2; 9 positions match TRBD1. The input for sequencing was peripheral blood, taken on day 0 of AZD1222 vaccination. The source is an adult in good health. The CDR3 spells CASSQRDRDRVANTGELFF. CDR3 nucleotides: TGTGCCAGCAGCCAAAGGGACCGGGACAGGGTCGCGAACACCGGGGAGCTGTTTTTT.